This T cell receptor (beta chain) was captured in a study of shared clonotypes between healthy human individuals. CD45RO-negative CD8 cells positively selected for CCR7 made up the naive population, which excluded terminally differentiated effector memory CD45RA+ cells. TCRdb's copy holds only in-frame clones and misses some; the assay was immunoSEQ multiplex PCR. The repertoire has 1.5 million to 2.5 million clones, roughly 94% of them found once; the top ten carry 1% to 1.5%. The TCR sequence derives from a man younger than 35 in good health. Sequenced material: naive CD8+ T cells sorted from blood.

The CDR3 nucleotides are TGTGCCTGGAGTGTACTTGGCTTAACTAGCTCCTACGAGCAGTACTTC. As protein: CAWSVLGLTSSYEQYF. The chain recombines TRBV30 with TRBJ2-7, with D possibly being TRBD2 (5 bases). CDR3 size: 16 residues. CDR1 is GTSNPN, CDR2 SVGIG, per germline (reference sequence). Trimming removed 0 bases at V and 0 bases at J, with 15 bases between.